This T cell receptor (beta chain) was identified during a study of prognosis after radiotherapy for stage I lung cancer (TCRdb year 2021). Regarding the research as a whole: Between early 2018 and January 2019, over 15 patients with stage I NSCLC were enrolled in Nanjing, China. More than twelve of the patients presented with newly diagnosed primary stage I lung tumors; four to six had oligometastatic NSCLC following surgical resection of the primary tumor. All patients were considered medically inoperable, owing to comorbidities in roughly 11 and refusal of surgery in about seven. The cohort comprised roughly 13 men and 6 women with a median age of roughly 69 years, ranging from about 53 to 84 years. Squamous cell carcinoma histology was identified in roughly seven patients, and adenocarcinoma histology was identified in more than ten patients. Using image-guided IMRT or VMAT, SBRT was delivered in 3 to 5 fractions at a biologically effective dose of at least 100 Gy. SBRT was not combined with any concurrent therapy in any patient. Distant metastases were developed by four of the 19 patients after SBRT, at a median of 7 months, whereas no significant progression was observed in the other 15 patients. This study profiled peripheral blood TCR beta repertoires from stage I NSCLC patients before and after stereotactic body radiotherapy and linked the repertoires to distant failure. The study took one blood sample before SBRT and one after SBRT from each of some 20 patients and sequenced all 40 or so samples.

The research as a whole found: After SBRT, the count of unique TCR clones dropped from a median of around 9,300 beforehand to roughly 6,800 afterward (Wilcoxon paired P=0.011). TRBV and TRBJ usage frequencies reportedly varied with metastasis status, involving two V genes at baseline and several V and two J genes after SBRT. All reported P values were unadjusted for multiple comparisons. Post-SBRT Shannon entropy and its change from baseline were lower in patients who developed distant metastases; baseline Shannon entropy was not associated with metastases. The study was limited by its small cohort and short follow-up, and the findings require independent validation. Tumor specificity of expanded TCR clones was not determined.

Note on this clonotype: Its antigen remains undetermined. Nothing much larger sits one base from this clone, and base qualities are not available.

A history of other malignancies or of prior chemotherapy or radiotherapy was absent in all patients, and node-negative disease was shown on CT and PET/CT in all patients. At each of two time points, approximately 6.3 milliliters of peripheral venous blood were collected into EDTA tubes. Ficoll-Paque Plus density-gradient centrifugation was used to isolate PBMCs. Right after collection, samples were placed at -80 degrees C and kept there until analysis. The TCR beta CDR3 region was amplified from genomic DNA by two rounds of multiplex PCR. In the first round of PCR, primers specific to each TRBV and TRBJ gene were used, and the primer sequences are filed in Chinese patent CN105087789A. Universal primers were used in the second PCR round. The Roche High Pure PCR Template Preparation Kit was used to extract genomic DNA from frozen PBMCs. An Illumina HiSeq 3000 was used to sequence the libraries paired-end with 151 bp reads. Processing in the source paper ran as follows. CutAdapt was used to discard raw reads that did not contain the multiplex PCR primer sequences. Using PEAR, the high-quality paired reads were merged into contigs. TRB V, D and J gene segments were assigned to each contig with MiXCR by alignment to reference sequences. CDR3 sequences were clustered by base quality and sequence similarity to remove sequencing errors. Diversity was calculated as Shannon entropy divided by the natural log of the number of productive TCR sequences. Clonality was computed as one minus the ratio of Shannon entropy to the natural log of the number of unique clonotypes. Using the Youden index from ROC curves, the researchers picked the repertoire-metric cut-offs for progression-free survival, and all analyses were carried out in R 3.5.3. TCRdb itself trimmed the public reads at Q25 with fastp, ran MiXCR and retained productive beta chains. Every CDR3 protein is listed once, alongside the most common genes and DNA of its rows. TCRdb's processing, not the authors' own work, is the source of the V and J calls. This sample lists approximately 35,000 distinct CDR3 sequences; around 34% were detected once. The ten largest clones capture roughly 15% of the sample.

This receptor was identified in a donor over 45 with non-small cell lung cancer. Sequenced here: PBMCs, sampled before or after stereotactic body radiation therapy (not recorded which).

The DNA reads as follows: TGTGCCAGCAGCGCCAGTAGCTCCTACAATGAGCAGTTCTTC. The resulting protein is CASSASSSYNEQFF. In this chain, TRBV12-3 or TRBV12-4 is recombined with TRBJ2-1; the D gene lacks a confident call. The CDR3 contains 14 residues, cysteine and phenylalanine counted. Just CDR3 DNA is preserved here, 42 bases in frame from base 1. V sheds 6 bases and J sheds 0 bases, leaving 9 bases between their ends.